Sequencing of this T cell receptor (beta chain) was carried out in a study of cytomegalovirus exposure and HLA in healthy donors. V lost 6 bases, J lost 2 bases, and 16 bases lay in between. The CDR3 is 15 amino acids. Germline CDR1 reads SGHVS; CDR2 reads FQNEAQ. The PCR was carried out with 60 Vbeta primers and 13 Jbeta primers. In the authors' methods: In a later analysis, around 10 million of tens of millions of unique beta chains occurred in at least two donors. The table came from immunoSEQ multiplex PCR; TCRdb's copy has only in-frame clones and leaves some out. V, J and clone size are those of that table, while D and trimming were read from the DNA. The table has about 160,000 clones, roughly 79% seen once; the top ten hold 0.85% to 1%.

The sequenced sample consisted of PBMCs. This chain links TRBV7-8 with TRBJ1-2; tentative D call: TRBD1 (5 bases). This TCR was recovered from a woman aged 50 to 65 in good health and CMV-seropositive. The CDR3 protein is CASSQAQGPNYGYTF. The DNA for the CDR3 is TGTGCCAGCAGTCAGGCCCAGGGTCCGAACTATGGCTACACCTTC.